Below are 10 T cell receptor beta chains sequenced from a single sample in a study of tumor-infiltrating lymphocytes in primary liver carcinoma. From roughly 0.5 ug total RNA, TCR beta cDNA was generated with a primer in the constant region. Researchers made the TCR beta libraries by running three nested multiplex PCR rounds with slightly modified ARM-PCR. TRBV1-TRBV30 forward primers and a C-beta reverse primer were used in the first two PCR rounds, which each ran for about 10 cycles. TCRdb called the multiplex PCR reads again in MiXCR, with one record for every CDR3 protein. The sample has fewer than 400,000 distinct CDR3 sequences, less than 75% seen once; the top ten hold more than 8.5%. Germline DNA was also extracted, and blood RNA derived from unsorted whole blood. The sequencing sample was made of peripheral blood. These receptors all stem from a man aged 35 to 55 with primary liver carcinoma and hepatitis B virus infection.

For this clonotype: A much larger clone lies a single base off, so this may be a read error. The chain recombines TRBV12-3 or TRBV12-4 with TRBJ1-1; D is possibly TRBD1 (5 bases). The CDR3 spans 12 residues. The CDR3 region has the DNA TGTGTCAGCGGGGGAATGAACACTGAAGCTTTCTTT. The encoded protein is CVSGGMNTEAFF.

A word on this clonotype: The CDR3 carries no conserved terminal phenylalanine or tryptophan, so it likely arises from a read error. The DNA is omitted, as the CDR3 cannot be located on it reliably, and the CDR3 follows TCRdb's listing. This chain connects TRBV5-5 to TRBJ2-5; TRBD2, the D gene given by the table, was not confirmed from the DNA. The CDR3 is 14 amino acids in total, end residues counted. Germline values: CDR1 SGHKS, CDR2 YYEKEE (reference sequence). CDR3 region: CASSSKTSGETQYY.

This clonotype was observed a handful of times. A much larger clone sits a single nucleotide away, making a read error possible. V usage is TRBV29-1 and J usage is TRBJ1-1; no definite D call. CDR3 length: 13 amino acids. Germline values: CDR1 SQVTM, CDR2 ANQGSEA. The CDR3 nucleotides read TGCGGCGTTGACGTACAGCAGAACACTGAAGCTTTCTTT. This sequence encodes CGVDVQQNTEAFF. The variable domain in full, completed from reference TRBV29-1 and TRBJ1-1, reads SAVISQKPSRDICQRGTSLTIQCQVDSQVTMMFWYRQQPGQSLTLIATANQGSEATYESGFVIDKFPISRPNLTFSTLTVSNMSPEDSSIYLCGVDVQQNTEAFFGQGTRLTVV.

A word on this clonotype: This may be a read error: a much more frequent sequence differs by one nucleotide. This chain links TRBV7-9 with TRBJ1-2, with D maybe TRBD1 (6 bases). The CDR3 covers 16 residues. Per the germline V gene, CDR1 is SEHNR and CDR2 is FQNEAQ (reference sequence). Trimming took 5 bases from V and 5 from J, leaving 21 bases between them. The CDR3, as DNA: TGTGCCAGCAGCGCGCGGGACACCCTAAGTGGGTATGGCTACACCTTC. Its translation is CASSARDTLSGYGYTF.

About this clonotype: The junction and the germline gene differ at one end; a read error may be behind it. This chain connects TRBV4-2 to TRBJ2-1; 8 bases map to TRBD2. This CDR3 region has 16 residues. The germline V gene has CDR1 LGHNA and CDR2 YNFKEQ. The CDR3 protein is CASSEEAGDVYNEQFF. The CDR3 DNA follows: TGTGCCAGCAGCGAAGAAGCGGGAGACGTCTACAATGAGCAGTTCTTC.

The rearrangement joins TRBV18 to TRBJ2-3; D gene uncertain. The CDR3 runs 14 residues. Trimming cost V 6 bases and J 4 bases, with 14 bases left between them. Germline CDR1 is KGHSH and CDR2 is LQKENI. CDR3 protein: CASSRGPSADTQYF. The CDR3 region has the DNA TGTGCCAGCTCTCGCGGTCCCTCCGCAGATACGCAGTATTTT.

Turning to this clonotype: With a much larger clone just one base away, this may be a read error. The rearrangement uses TRBV4-1 and TRBJ1-2; D not certain. Germline CDR1 is MGHRA and CDR2 is YSYEKL. The CDR3 length is 13 residues. The CDR3 protein is CANSQVLGNGYTF. The CDR3 nucleotides read TGCGCCAACAGCCAAGTTCTCGGGAACGGCTACACCTTC.

Worth noting for this clonotype: An end of the junction differs from the germline gene, which may be a read error. The CDR3 DNA reads as TGTGCCGGCAGCTTTAGGGGCGGTGGGGATACGCAGTATTTT. Amino acid sequence: CAGSFRGGGDTQYF. The chain links TRBV5-4 to TRBJ2-3; a possible D gene is TRBD1 (5 bases). The CDR3 is 14 amino acids. CDR1 and CDR2 from the germline V gene are SGHNT and YYREEE (reference sequence).

This clonotype has only a few counts. One junction end does not reproduce the germline sequence, and a read error may be involved. V and J are TRBV11-1 and TRBJ1-2, with a tentative D call TRBD1 (6 bases). In germline, CDR1 is SGHAT, CDR2 FQDESV (reference sequence). This CDR3 has 15 residues. CDR3 DNA: TGTGCCAGCCGCTTAAATGGGGTCCTCCAGGGGAGCTACACATTC. Translated, it gives CASRLNGVLQGSYTF.

The chain couples TRBV4-3 to TRBJ1-1, with D unresolved. The V end was cut by 0 bases, the J end by 10 bases, with 30 bases between. Germline V lookup: CDR1 LGHNA, CDR2 YSLEER. The CDR3 has 19 residues. In nucleotides, the CDR3 is TGCGCCAGCAGCCAAGATAAATGGGCCCCGAGGACTTTCTGGCTGGGAGCTTTCTTT. It is translated as CASSQDKWAPRTFWLGAFF.